This passage covers 12 T cell receptor beta chains from one sample sequenced in a study of vaccination effects on CD4 cells after COVID-19. Antigen-specific CD4+ T cells were expanded with viral peptide pools in the ViraFEST assay before sequencing. With approximately 9 days of culture completed, CD4+ T cells were isolated. It was two doses of either the BNT162b2 or mRNA-1273 vaccine that participants received. Clones were read by immunoSEQ multiplex PCR, and TCRdb kept only the in-frame ones, dropping some. The sample consists of some 30,000 clones, 74% of them appearing once. For these receptors, no antigen is known. The sequenced sample was CD4+ T cells from PBMCs cultured with HCoV-229E spike peptides, obtained after COVID-19 vaccination. The receptor set was obtained from a human donor who received a COVID-19 vaccine.

The chain links TRBV18 to TRBJ2-3; D is undetermined. Trimming cost V 2 bases and J 1 base, with 7 bases left between them. This CDR3 region has 14 residues. Germline V lookup: CDR1 KGHSH, CDR2 LQKENI. The CDR3 DNA is TGTGCCAGCTCACCAGTTGGCCGCACAGATACGCAGTATTTT. Encoded protein: CASSPVGRTDTQYF.

The chain employs TRBV18 and TRBJ1-1; D not resolved. V lost 5 bases and J 1 base, leaving 11 bases between the germline ends. CDR1 is KGHSH and CDR2 is LQKENI in the germline V gene. The CDR3 runs to 14 residues. The CDR3 loop is CASSATRGNTEAFF. The CDR3 bases are TGTGCCAGCTCAGCAACAAGAGGGAACACTGAAGCTTTCTTT. Full variable domain (rest looked up from reference TRBV18 and TRBJ1-1): NAGVMQNPRHLVRRRGQEARLRCSPMKGHSHVYWYRQLPEEGLKFMVYLQKENIIDESGMPKERFSAEFPKEGPSILRIQQVVRGDSAAYFCASSATRGNTEAFFGQGTRLTVV.

This clone was observed a few times. V gene TRBV28 combines with J gene TRBJ2-2; no definite D call. Deletions cut 8 bases from V and 10 bases from J, with 11 bases between. In germline, CDR1 is MDHEN, CDR2 SYDVKM. CDR3 length equals 11 residues. The DNA for the CDR3 is TGTGCCAGCGAAGGCCGGGCGGAGCTGTTTTTT. As protein: CASEGRAELFF.

V usage is TRBV14 and J usage is TRBJ1-4; maybe TRBD1 (5 bases). V lost 4 bases, J lost 2 bases, and 11 bases lay in between. This CDR3 has 15 amino acids. Germline loops: CDR1 SGHDN, CDR2 FVKESK. The CDR3 region is CASSPQGGTNEKLFF. As DNA, the CDR3 is TGTGCCAGCAGCCCTCAGGGAGGCACTAATGAAAAACTGTTTTTT. Looking up the rest from reference TRBV14 and TRBJ1-4 gives the full variable domain: EAGVTQFPSHSVIEKGQTVTLRCDPISGHDNLYWYRRVMGKEIKFLLHFVKESKQDESGMPNNRFLAERTGGTYSTLKVQPAELEDSGVYFCASSPQGGTNEKLFFGSGTQLSVL.

The chain links TRBV21-1 to TRBJ1-5; the table's D call, TRBD1, has no DNA check behind it. TRBV21-1 is an annotated pseudogene. CDR3 length: 14 residues. In nucleotides, the CDR3 is TGTGCCAGCAGCGCAGGGTGCAGGTTTCAGCCCCAGCATTTT. The encoded protein is CASSAGCRFQPQHF.

J is TRBJ2-7 and V is TRBV20-1; 9 bases agree with TRBD2. CDR3 length: 17 residues. J was trimmed by 0 bases and V by 3 bases; bases with no gene match: 12. The germline CDR1 and CDR2 sequences are DFQATT and SNEGSKA (reference sequence). CDR3 coding DNA: TGCAGTGCTAGTCGCCTAGCGGGGACGATAAGCTCCTACGAGCAGTACTTC. This sequence encodes CSASRLAGTISSYEQYF.

The chain couples TRBV6-5 to TRBJ2-7; D unclear. The germline V gene has CDR1 MNHEY and CDR2 SVGAGI. Trimming took 2 bases from V and 4 from J, leaving 9 bases between them. The CDR3 extends over 13 amino acids. The CDR3 DNA sequence: TGTGCCAGCAGTTACCTAGGCGTTTACGAGCAGTACTTC. It is translated as CASSYLGVYEQYF.

This chain uses TRBV19 with TRBJ1-4; D perhaps matches TRBD1 (6 bases). The CDR3 runs to 12 residues. In germline, CDR1 is LNHDA, CDR2 SQIVND (reference sequence). Trimming removed 3 bases at V and 10 bases at J, with 9 bases between. Here the CDR3 DNA reads TGTGCCAGTAGTATTGGGACACCAAAACTGTTTTTT. Amino acid sequence: CASSIGTPKLFF.

The rearrangement uses TRBV5-1 and TRBJ2-3; perhaps D is TRBD1 or TRBD2 (6 bases each). Trimming shortened V by 5 bases and J by 4 bases, and 11 bases separated the two germline ends. Germline values: CDR1 SGHRS, CDR2 YFSETQ. This CDR3 has 13 residues. The CDR3 is CASRGGGADTQYF. As DNA, the CDR3 is TGCGCCAGCAGGGGGGGCGGAGCAGATACGCAGTATTTT. Full variable domain (missing parts from reference TRBV5-1 and TRBJ2-3): KAGVTQTPRYLIKTRGQQVTLSCSPISGHRSVSWYQQTPGQGLQFLFEYFSETQRNKGNFPGRFSGRQFSNSRSEMNVSTLELGDSALYLCASRGGGADTQYFGPGTRLTVL.

The V call is TRBV4-2, the J call TRBJ1-2; possibly TRBD1 for D (5 bases). From germline, CDR1 is LGHNA and CDR2 YNFKEQ. Trimming shortened V by 0 bases and J by 0 bases, and 11 bases separated the two germline ends. The CDR3 is 16 amino acids. The chain's CDR3 is CASSQDLGGANYGYTF. In DNA, the CDR3 is TGTGCCAGCAGCCAAGATCTTGGGGGAGCTAACTATGGCTACACCTTC.

The chain carries TRBV30 and TRBJ1-2; the match to TRBD1 covers 7 bases. Germline V gene data show CDR1 as GTSNPN and CDR2 as SVGIG (reference sequence). V dropped 3 bases and J dropped 4; count of bases not matched to a gene: 5. The CDR3 runs 13 residues. The CDR3 sequence: CAWSEGTVYGYTF. CDR3 nucleotide sequence: TGTGCCTGGAGCGAGGGGACAGTCTATGGCTACACCTTC.

The chain recombines TRBV12-5 with TRBJ1-5, with TRBD1 as a possible D gene (6 bases). CDR3 length: 16 residues. Germline V gene data show CDR1 as LGHNT and CDR2 as FRNRAP. The V end was cut by 7 bases, the J end by 4 bases, with 20 bases between. CDR3 residues: CASANAQGIPNQPQHF. CDR3 DNA sequence: TGTGCTAGTGCCAACGCCCAGGGGATACCTAATCAGCCCCAGCATTTT.